In its sample, the clone carrying this TCR beta chain was seen a few times. Germline loops: CDR1 SGDLS, CDR2 YYNGEE. The CDR3 totals 16 residues. Trimming removed 6 bases from V and 3 bases from J, with 21 bases in between. Method: immunoSEQ multiplex PCR; TCRdb's copy keeps in-frame clones and lacks some. The profile shows more than 150,000 clones, roughly 87% of them singletons. This entry is derived from a study of Ad26.COV2.S vaccination and SARS-CoV-2 variants. The sequence derives from a human donor who had recovered from COVID-19. V usage is TRBV9 and J usage is TRBJ1-2; D unclear. The specimen was peripheral blood, collected after recovery from COVID-19. In DNA, the CDR3 is TGTGCCAGCACCTCCATCCCCATCACACGGGACTATGGCTACACCTTC. This codes for CASTSIPITRDYGYTF.